Below, one TCR beta chain is given with its context. Its antigen is still unknown. The source of the sample is a study of cytomegalovirus exposure and HLA in healthy donors. Notes on the study in general: Data from an earlier analysis indicated that most TCR beta V segments were productive either about 90% or about 30% of the time. Later analysis associated a missense DCLRE1C variant with TCR beta V- and J-gene trimming.

CDR3 length: 18 amino acids. V was shortened by 5 bases and J by 0 bases, with 20 bases between the two germline ends. Germline CDR1 and CDR2: SGHVS and FNYEAQ. With 60 Vbeta and 13 Jbeta primers, the PCR was carried out. The data were produced by immunoSEQ multiplex PCR, yet TCRdb's version contains in-frame clones alone and is incomplete. Among a few hundred thousand clones, roughly 91% were seen once, and the ten largest hold 1.5% to 2%. Sequencing input: PBMCs. The receptor was isolated from a girl aged 2 to 10 in good health and CMV-seronegative. V is TRBV7-6 and J is TRBJ1-3; maybe TRBD1 (5 bases). CDR3 sequence: CASSPTPPQDRSGNTIYF. Written as DNA, the CDR3 is TGTGCCAGCAGCCCTACCCCTCCACAGGACCGCTCTGGAAACACCATATATTTT.